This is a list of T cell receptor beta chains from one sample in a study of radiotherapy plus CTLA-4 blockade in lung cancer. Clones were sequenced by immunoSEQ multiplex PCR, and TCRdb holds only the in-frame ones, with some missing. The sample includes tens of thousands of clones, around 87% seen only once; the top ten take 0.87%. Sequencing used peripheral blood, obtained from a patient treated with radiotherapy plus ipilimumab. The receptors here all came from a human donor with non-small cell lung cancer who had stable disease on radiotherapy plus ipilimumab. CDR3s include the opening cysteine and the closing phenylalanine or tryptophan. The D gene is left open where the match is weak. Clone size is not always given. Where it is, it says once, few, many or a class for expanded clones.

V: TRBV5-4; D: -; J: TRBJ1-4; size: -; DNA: TGTGCCAGCAGCTTGGGTGCAACTAATGAAAAACTGTTTTTT; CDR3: CASSLGATNEKLFF
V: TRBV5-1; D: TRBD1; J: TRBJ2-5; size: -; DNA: TGCGCCAGCTCCTTTGGGGCAGGGGGCTCCCGCGGGGAGACCCAGTACTTC; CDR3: CASSFGAGGSRGETQYF
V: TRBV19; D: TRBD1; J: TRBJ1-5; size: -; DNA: TGTGCCAGTAGGGGACAGGGGCCCAATCAGCCCCAGCATTTT; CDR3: CASRGQGPNQPQHF
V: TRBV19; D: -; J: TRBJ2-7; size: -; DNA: TGTGCCAGTAGTATAGAAACCGGTGGGGGCTCCGAGCAGTACTTC; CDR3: CASSIETGGGSEQYF
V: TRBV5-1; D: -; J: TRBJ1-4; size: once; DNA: TGCGCCAGCAGCTTGGAAGGGGAGGGAGAAAAACTGTTTTTT; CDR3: CASSLEGEGEKLFF
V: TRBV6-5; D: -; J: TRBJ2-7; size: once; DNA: TGTGCCAGCAGGAGAGGGCGGGGCTACGAGCAGTACTTC; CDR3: CASRRGRGYEQYF
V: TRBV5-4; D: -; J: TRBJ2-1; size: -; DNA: TGTGCCAGCAGCCCAGGAGGTAGCAAGACCTCCTACAATGAGCAGTTCTTC; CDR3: CASSPGGSKTSYNEQFF
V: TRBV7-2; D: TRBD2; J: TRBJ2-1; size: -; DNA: TGTGCCAGCAGGCCGGGCGGGGGCTCCTACAATGAGCAGTTCTTC; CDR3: CASRPGGGSYNEQFF
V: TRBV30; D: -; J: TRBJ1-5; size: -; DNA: TGTGCCTGGAGTGAGCGGGGCAATCAGCCCCAGCATTTT; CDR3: CAWSERGNQPQHF
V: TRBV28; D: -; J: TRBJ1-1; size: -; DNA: TGTGCCAGCAGTTTGTTGGGGACTAGTGAAGCTTTCTTT; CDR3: CASSLLGTSEAFF
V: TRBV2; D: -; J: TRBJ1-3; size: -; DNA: TGTGCCAGCGGACTAAAGGGGGGTGGAAACACCATATATTTT; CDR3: CASGLKGGGNTIYF
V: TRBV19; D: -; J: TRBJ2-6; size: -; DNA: TGTGCCAGTAGTATAGATGGAGGCCGAGCTGGGGCCAACGTCCTGACTTTC; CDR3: CASSIDGGRAGANVLTF
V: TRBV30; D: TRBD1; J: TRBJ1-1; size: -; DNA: TGTGCCTGGAGGGGGACAGCGAACACTGAAGCTTTCTTT; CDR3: CAWRGTANTEAFF
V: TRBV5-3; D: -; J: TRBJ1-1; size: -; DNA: TGTGCCAGAAGCCCCCTGAGAGCTTTCTTT; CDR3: CARSPLRAFF
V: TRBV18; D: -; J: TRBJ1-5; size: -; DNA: TGTGCCAGCTCACCTGGGTTTCAGGGCAACAATCAGCCCCAGCATTTT; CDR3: CASSPGFQGNNQPQHF
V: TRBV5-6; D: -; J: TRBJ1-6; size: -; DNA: TGTGCCAGCAGCTTGGCGGGGGGCTGGGGGGTTAATTCACCCCTCCACTTT; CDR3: CASSLAGGWGVNSPLHF
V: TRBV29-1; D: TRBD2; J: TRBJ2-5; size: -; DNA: TGCAGCCCTACTAGCGGGGAGACCCAGTACTTC; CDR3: CSPTSGETQYF
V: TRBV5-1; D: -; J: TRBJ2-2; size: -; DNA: TGCGCCAGCAGCTTGGACGGGAGGAACACCGGGGAGCTGTTTTTT; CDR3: CASSLDGRNTGELFF
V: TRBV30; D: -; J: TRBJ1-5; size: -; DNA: TGTGCCTGGAGTGCGGGATTTCAGCCCCAGCATTTT; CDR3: CAWSAGFQPQHF
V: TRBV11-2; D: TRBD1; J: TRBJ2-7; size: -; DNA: TGTGCCAGCAGCTTAGAGCCGGGACAGGGAGCCTACGAGCAGTACTTC; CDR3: CASSLEPGQGAYEQYF
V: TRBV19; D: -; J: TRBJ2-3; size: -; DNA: TGTGCCAGTAGAACAGGAAGCACAGATACGCAGTATTTT; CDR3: CASRTGSTDTQYF
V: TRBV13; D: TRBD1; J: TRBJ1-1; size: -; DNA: TGTGCCAGCAGCTTAAATCAGGGGGCTGTGTACACTGAAGCTTTCTTT; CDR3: CASSLNQGAVYTEAFF
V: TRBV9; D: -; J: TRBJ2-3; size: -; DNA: TGTGCCAGCAGCGCCCTTCAGCCCAGCACAGATACGCAGTATTTT; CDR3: CASSALQPSTDTQYF
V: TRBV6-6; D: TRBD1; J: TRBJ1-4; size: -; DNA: TGTGCCAGCAGTTGGGGGGACAGGGTATATGAAAAACTGTTTTTT; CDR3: CASSWGDRVYEKLFF
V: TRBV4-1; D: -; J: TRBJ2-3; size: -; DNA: TGCGCCAGCAGCCAAGATGCAGCTCGAAGTGATACGCAGTATTTT; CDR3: CASSQDAARSDTQYF
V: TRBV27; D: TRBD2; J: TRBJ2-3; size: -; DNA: TGTGCCAGCAGTTTATATACTAGCGGCCTCGTAAGCACAGATACGCAGTATTTT; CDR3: CASSLYTSGLVSTDTQYF
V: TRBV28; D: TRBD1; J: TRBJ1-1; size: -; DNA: TGTGCCAGCAGTTTATCCTGGGGACAGGGCAGTGAAGCTTTCTTT; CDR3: CASSLSWGQGSEAFF
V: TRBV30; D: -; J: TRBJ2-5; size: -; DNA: TGTGCCTCCCTGGAATGGCGGGCCCGGAGGGAGACCCAGTACTTC; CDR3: CASLEWRARRETQYF
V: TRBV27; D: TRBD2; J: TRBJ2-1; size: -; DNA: TGTGCCAGCAGTCCGGCGGGAGTGTACAATGAGCAGTTCTTC; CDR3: CASSPAGVYNEQFF
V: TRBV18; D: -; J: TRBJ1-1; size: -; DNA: TGTGCCAGCTCACCACGAGGCATCTCGACTGAAGCTTTCTTT; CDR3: CASSPRGISTEAFF
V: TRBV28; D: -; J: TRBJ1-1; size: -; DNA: TGTGCCAGCAGTCTTGCGGGGGGCGTCACTGAAGCTTTCTTT; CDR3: CASSLAGGVTEAFF
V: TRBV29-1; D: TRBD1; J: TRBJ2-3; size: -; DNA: TGCAGCGTTGAGCCCTTTACAGGGGGGGATACGCAGTATTTT; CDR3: CSVEPFTGGDTQYF
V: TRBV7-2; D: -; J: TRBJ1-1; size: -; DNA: TGTGCCAGCAGCGCCTACTACACTGAAGCTTTCTTT; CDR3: CASSAYYTEAFF
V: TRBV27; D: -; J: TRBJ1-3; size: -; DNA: TGTGCCAGCAGTTCAACCGGGGGACCAGTGGGCACCATATATTTT; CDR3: CASSSTGGPVGTIYF
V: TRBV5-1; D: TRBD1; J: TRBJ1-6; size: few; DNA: TGCGCCAGCAGCTTGGGAGGGACAGGGGACAATTCACCCCTCCACTTT; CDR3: CASSLGGTGDNSPLHF
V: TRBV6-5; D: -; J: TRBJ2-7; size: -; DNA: TGTGCCAGCAGTTACGCGGGGTCAAAGCTCTACGAGCAGTACTTC; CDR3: CASSYAGSKLYEQYF
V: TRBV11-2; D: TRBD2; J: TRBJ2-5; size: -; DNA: TGTGCCAGCAGCCCCGGGGGGGGTATAGAGACCCAGTACTTC; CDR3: CASSPGGGIETQYF
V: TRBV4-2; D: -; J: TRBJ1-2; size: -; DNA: TGTGCCAGCAGCCAAGATTATGGAACGTATGGCTACACCTTC; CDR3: CASSQDYGTYGYTF
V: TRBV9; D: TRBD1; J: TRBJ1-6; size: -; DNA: TGTGCCAGCAGCGAACGACAGGGGGCCCCCTCACCCCTCCACTTT; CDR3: CASSERQGAPSPLHF
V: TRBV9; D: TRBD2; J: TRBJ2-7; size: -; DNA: TGTGCCAGCAGCGTAGGAGACAGCCTAGCGGGTTTCTACGAGCAGTACTTC; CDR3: CASSVGDSLAGFYEQYF
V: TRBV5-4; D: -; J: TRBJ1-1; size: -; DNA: TGTGCCAGCAGCCCTGGTGGGGTTGTGGACACTGAAGCTTTCTTT; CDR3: CASSPGGVVDTEAFF
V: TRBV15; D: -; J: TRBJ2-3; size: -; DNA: TGTGCCACCAGCAGAATAACGGGGCACGATACGCAGTATTTT; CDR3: CATSRITGHDTQYF
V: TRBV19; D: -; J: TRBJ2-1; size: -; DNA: TGTGCCAGTAGGGGGTTTGATTCTGGGGGAACTTACAATGAGCAGTTCTTC; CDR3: CASRGFDSGGTYNEQFF
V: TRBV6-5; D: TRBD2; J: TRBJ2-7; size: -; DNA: TGTGCCAGCAGACTACACGACGGGACTATTGAGCAGTACTTC; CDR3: CASRLHDGTIEQYF
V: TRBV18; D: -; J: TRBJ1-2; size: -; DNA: TGTGCCAGCTCACCGATCAGAGGGTTGAACTATGGCTACACCTTC; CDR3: CASSPIRGLNYGYTF
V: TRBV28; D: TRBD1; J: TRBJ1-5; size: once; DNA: TGTGCCAGCAGTATAAGGGACAGTTTGGCGAATCGGCCCCAGCATTTT; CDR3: CASSIRDSLANRPQHF
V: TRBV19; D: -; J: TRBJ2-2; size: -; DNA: TGTGCCAGTAGTGTGGTGGGACGGCAGAACACCGGGGAGCTGTTTTTT; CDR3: CASSVVGRQNTGELFF
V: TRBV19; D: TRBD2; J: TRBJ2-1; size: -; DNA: TGTGCCAGTCAGGGACTAGCGGGAGTAGCGAATGAGCAGTTCTTC; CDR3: CASQGLAGVANEQFF
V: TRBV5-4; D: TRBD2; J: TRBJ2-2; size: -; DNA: TGTGCCAGCAGCCCCCCGGGACTAGCGGGGGGGCCAGGGGAGCTGTTTTTT; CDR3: CASSPPGLAGGPGELFF
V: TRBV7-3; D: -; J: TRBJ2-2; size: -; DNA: TGTGCCAGCAGCCTAGCGCGAGAACTCGGGGAGCTGTTTTTT; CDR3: CASSLARELGELFF
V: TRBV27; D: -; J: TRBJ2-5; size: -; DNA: TGTGCCAGCAGTTTATCGAGAGGGCAGCAAGAGACCCAGTACTTC; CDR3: CASSLSRGQQETQYF
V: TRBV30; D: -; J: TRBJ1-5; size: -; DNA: TGTGCCTGGAGTACCACCTCCCGTGGCAATCAGCCCCAGCATTTT; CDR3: CAWSTTSRGNQPQHF
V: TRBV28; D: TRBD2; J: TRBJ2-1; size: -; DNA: TGTGCCAGCAGCGCGACTAGCGGGACAAACAATGAGCAGTTCTTC; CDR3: CASSATSGTNNEQFF
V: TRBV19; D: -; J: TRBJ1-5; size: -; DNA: TGTGCCAGTAGTATAGATCGGGCAGATAATCAGCCCCAGCATTTT; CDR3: CASSIDRADNQPQHF
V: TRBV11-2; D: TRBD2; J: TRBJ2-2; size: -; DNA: TGTGCCAGCAGCTTAGATGGGACTATCACCGGGGAGCTGTTTTTT; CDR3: CASSLDGTITGELFF
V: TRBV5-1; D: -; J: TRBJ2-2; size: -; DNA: TGCGCCAGCAGCCCCTGGACTCCAGGGACCGGGGAGCTGTTTTTT; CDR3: CASSPWTPGTGELFF
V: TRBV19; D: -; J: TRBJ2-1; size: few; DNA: TGTGCCAGTAGTATCAGGGAGGTTGGAGTCAATGAGCAGTTCTTC; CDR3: CASSIREVGVNEQFF
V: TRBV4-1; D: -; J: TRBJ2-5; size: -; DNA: TGCGCCAGCAGCCTTTCCCAGGGAACTGAAGAGACCCAGTACTTC; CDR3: CASSLSQGTEETQYF
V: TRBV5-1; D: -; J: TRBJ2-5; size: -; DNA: TGCGCCAGCAGCTTGGAAGGGTTCCAAGAGACCCAGTACTTC; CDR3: CASSLEGFQETQYF
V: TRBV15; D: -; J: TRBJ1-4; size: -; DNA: TGTGCCACCAGCAGAGATAGGGGAATCACTAATGAAAAACTGTTTTTT; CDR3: CATSRDRGITNEKLFF